The 8 T cell receptor beta chains listed next were all sequenced from one sample in a study of T-cell reconstitution after alpha-beta-depleted transplantation in children listed by TCRdb under 2016. Receptor libraries were prepared by PCR. These reads were obtained on an Illumina HiSeq 2500. TCR libraries were prepared with molecular barcoding, using unique molecular identifiers to normalize TCRbeta repertoire quantification. Through fastp at Q25 and MiXCR, TCRdb rebuilt clones from the public reads, retaining in-frame beta chains. Each CDR3 protein gets just one entry, which takes the most common genes and DNA from the rows behind it. This sample has 400,000 to 500,000 distinct CDR3 sequences in its table, and 11% of those were observed once. The ten largest account for over 4.5% of the sample. The sequencing used PBMCs from the stem cell graft donor, collected from the stem cell graft. Receptor source: a human donor who donated a stem cell graft to a child with acute myeloid leukemia.

This clonotype was detected a few times. The rearrangement joins TRBV20-1 to TRBJ2-3; 7 bases align to TRBD1. Germline V gives CDR1 DFQATT, CDR2 SNEGSKA (reference sequence). The CDR3 runs 14 residues. V lost 1 base and J lost 2; bases outside the gene matches: 3. The CDR3, as DNA: TGCAGTGCTAGAGGGACAGGCCCCACAGATACGCAGTATTTT. Its translation: CSARGTGPTDTQYF.

This clonotype was seen a few times. The chain is built from TRBV4-2 and TRBJ2-5; D may be TRBD1 or TRBD2 (5 bases each). Germline-derived CDR1 and CDR2 are LGHNA and YNFKEQ. The CDR3 loop spans 14 amino acids. Trimming removed 8 bases from V and 1 base from J, with 14 bases in between. CDR3 sequence (DNA): TGTGCCAGCGCTGTCTCGGGGACCCAAGAGACCCAGTACTTC. Translating it yields CASAVSGTQETQYF.

The chain uses TRBV6-1 and TRBJ2-2, with 9 bases identical to TRBD1. J gave up 6 bases and V 6 bases, and 2 bases lay outside the gene matches. Germline V gene data show CDR1 as MNHNS and CDR2 as SASEGT. This CDR3 contains 13 residues. The CDR3 reads CASRTGGAGELFF. CDR3 DNA: TGTGCCAGCAGGACAGGGGGGGCCGGGGAGCTGTTTTTT.

The sample holds a few counts of this clonotype. This chain connects TRBV9 to TRBJ1-4; the D is unclear. The V end lost 3 bases, the J end lost 7 bases, and 19 bases lay between the germline ends. From germline, CDR1 is SGDLS and CDR2 YYNGEE. The CDR3 extends over 16 amino acids. CDR3 sequence (DNA): TGTGCCAGCAGCGAGAGAAAGCAGGTGGCAACTGAAAAACTGTTTTTT. Translating it yields CASSERKQVATEKLFF. Together with reference TRBV9 and TRBJ1-4, the CDR3 gives the full variable domain: DSGVTQTPKHLITATGQRVTLRCSPRSGDLSVYWYQQSLDQGLQFLIQYYNGEERAKGNILERFSAQQFPDLHSELNLSSLELGDSALYFCASSERKQVATEKLFFGSGTQLSVL.

The rearrangement joins TRBV6-5 to TRBJ2-5; weak D call: TRBD1 (6 bases). The germline V and J ends were trimmed by 3 bases and 1 base, with 12 bases remaining between them. Per the germline V gene, CDR1 is MNHEY and CDR2 is SVGAGI. The CDR3 consists of 15 residues. CDR3 bases: TGTGCCAGCAGTTATCCCGACAGGCTCCAAGAGACCCAGTACTTC. It encodes CASSYPDRLQETQYF.

In this sample, this clonotype turned up a few times. J is TRBJ2-3 and V is TRBV7-9, with TRBD2 as a possible D gene (6 bases). The CDR3 runs to 16 residues. Between the trimmed V and J ends, which lost 6 bases and 2 bases, there was a span of 18 bases. Germline assignment: CDR1 SEHNR and CDR2 FQNEAQ (reference sequence). Written as DNA, the CDR3 is TGTGCCAGCAGTCCCCAACTAGCCGCTATCACAGATACGCAGTATTTT. Translating it yields CASSPQLAAITDTQYF.

This clonotype has more than one count but fewer than ten. The rearrangement joins TRBV4-3 to TRBJ2-3, with 10 nucleotides matching TRBD1. Trimming cost V 1 base and J 6 bases; bases outside gene matches: 16. The CDR3 spans 19 residues. The germline V gene encodes CDR1 LGHNA and CDR2 YSLEER. The CDR3 DNA reads TGCGCCAGCAGCCAAGTCGGGCTGACAGGGGGCCTCTACTCTGATACGCAGTATTTT. It yields the protein CASSQVGLTGGLYSDTQYF.

The chain links TRBV5-1 to TRBJ2-1; 13 nucleotides line up with TRBD2. The CDR3 is made up of 15 amino acids. The J segment lost 9 bases and the V segment lost 2 bases, leaving 5 bases of the junction unmatched. Per the germline V gene, CDR1 is SGHRS and CDR2 is YFSETQ. The CDR3 nucleotides are TGCGCCAGCAGCTTTACTAGCGGGGGGGTCAGTGAGCAGTTCTTC. This sequence encodes CASSFTSGGVSEQFF.